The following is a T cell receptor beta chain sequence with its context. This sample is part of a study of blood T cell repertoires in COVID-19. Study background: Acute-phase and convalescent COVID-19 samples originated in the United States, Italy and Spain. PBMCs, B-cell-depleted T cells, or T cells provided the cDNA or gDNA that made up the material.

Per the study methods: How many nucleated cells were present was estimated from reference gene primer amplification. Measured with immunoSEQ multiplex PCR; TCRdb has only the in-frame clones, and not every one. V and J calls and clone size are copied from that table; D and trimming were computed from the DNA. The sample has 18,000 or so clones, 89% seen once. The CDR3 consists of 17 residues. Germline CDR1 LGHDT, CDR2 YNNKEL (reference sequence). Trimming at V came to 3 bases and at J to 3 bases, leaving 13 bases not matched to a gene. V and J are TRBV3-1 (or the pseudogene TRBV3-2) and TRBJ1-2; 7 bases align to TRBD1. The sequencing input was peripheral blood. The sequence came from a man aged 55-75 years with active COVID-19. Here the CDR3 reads CASSHLGTAVSYYGYTF. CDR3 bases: TGTGCCAGCAGCCATCTTGGGACAGCCGTCTCGTACTATGGCTACACCTTC.